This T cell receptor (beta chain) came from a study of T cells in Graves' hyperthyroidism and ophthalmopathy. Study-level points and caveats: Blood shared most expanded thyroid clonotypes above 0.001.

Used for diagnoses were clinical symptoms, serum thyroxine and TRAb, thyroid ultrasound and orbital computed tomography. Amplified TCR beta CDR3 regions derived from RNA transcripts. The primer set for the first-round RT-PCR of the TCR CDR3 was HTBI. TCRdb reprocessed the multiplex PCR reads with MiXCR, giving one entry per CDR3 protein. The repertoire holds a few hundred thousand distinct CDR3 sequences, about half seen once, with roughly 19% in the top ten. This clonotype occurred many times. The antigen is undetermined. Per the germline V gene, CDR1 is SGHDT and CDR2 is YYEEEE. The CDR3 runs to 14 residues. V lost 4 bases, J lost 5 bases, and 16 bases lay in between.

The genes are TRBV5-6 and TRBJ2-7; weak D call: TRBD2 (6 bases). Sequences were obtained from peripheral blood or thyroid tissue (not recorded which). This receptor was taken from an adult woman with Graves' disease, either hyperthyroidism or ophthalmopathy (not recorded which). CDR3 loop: CASSRGAGLHEQYF. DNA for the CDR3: TGTGCCAGCAGCCGTGGGGCGGGGCTTCACGAGCAGTACTTC.